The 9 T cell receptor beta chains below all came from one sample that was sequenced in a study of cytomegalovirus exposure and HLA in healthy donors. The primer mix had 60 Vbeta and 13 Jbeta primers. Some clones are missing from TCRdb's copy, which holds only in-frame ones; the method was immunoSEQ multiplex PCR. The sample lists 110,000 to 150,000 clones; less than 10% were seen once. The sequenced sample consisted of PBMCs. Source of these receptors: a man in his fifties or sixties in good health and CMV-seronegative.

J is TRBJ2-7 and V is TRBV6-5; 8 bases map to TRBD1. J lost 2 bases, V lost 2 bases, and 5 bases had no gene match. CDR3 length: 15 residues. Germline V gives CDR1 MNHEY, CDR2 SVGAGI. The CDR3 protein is CASSYGQGRTYEQYF. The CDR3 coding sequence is TGTGCCAGCAGTTACGGACAGGGAAGGACCTACGAGCAGTACTTC.

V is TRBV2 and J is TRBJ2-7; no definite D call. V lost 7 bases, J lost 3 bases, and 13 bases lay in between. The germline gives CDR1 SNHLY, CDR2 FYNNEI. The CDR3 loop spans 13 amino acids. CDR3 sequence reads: CASNYLLNYEQYF. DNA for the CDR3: TGTGCCAGCAACTACCTATTGAACTACGAGCAGTACTTC.

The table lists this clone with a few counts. This CDR3 is CASSWGGDYGYTF. For the CDR3, the DNA is TGTGCCAGCAGCTGGGGCGGAGACTATGGCTACACCTTC. V and J are TRBV7-8 and TRBJ1-2; weak D call: TRBD1 (5 bases). The length of the CDR3 is 13 residues. With 4 bases removed from V and 3 bases from J, the gap between germline ends came to 9 bases. Germline V gene data show CDR1 as SGHVS and CDR2 as FQNEAQ.

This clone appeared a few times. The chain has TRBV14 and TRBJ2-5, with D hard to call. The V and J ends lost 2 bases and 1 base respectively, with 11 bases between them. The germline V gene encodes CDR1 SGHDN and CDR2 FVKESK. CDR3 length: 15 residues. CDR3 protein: CASSQTRGFQETQYF. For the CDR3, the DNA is TGTGCCAGCAGCCAAACCCGCGGCTTCCAAGAGACCCAGTACTTC.

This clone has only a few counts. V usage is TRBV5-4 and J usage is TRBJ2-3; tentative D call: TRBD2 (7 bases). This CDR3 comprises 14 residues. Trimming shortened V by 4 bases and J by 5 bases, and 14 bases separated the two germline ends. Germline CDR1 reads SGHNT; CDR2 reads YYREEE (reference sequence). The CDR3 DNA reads TGTGCCAGCAGCATACGAGGGGGGGTAGATACGCAGTATTTT. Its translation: CASSIRGGVDTQYF.

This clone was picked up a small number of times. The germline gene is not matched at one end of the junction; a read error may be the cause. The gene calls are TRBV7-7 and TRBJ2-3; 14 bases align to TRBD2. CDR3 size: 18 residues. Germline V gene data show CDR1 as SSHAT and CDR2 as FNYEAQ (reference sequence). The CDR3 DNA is TGTGCTAGCAGCTTAGGAGGACTAGCGGGGGGTCTCACAGATACGCAGTATTTT. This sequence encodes CASSLGGLAGGLTDTQYF.

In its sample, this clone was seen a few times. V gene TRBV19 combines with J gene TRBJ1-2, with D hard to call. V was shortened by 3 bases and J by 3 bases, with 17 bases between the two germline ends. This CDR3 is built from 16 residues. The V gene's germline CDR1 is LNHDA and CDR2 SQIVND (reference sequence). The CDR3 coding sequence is TGTGCCAGTAGTATGAACGTCGGCGGAAACCACTATGGCTACACCTTC. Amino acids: CASSMNVGGNHYGYTF.

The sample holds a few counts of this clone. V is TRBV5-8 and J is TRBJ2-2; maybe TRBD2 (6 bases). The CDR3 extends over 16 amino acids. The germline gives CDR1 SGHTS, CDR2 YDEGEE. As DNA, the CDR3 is TGTGCTGCACCCCCCCGGCAGGACTATCGCACCGGGGAGCTGTTTTTT. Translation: CAAPPRQDYRTGELFF.

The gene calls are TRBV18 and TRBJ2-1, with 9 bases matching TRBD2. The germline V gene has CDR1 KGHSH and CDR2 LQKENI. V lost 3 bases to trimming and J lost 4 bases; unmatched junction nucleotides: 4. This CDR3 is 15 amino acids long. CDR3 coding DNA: TGTGCCAGCTCACCTCGCACTAGCGGGTACAATGAGCAGTTCTTC. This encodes CASSPRTSGYNEQFF.